This T cell receptor beta chain derives from a study of blood T cells in healthy people across ages. A second PCR, run for about 6 to 11 cycles, used a sample-barcoded 5' primer plus a J-beta primer mix. TCRdb called the 5' RACE reads again in MiXCR, with one record for every CDR3 protein. The top ten hold roughly 22% of the sample, which has some 750,000 distinct CDR3 sequences, 22% seen once. The ends lost 2 bases at V and 5 bases at J; junction bases unmatched: 8. The CDR3 has 16 residues. CDR1 is SGHRS, CDR2 YFSETQ, per germline. This sequence joins TRBV5-1 and TRBJ1-5, with TRBD1 matching over 9 bases. Sequences were obtained from blood. The clonotype was recovered from a man between 65 and 80 years old in good health. CDR3 nucleotides: TGCGCCAGCAGCTTCATGGGGACAGGGACATATCAGCCCCAGCATTTT. Its translation: CASSFMGTGTYQPQHF. The whole variable domain, filled in from reference TRBV5-1 and TRBJ1-5, reads KAGVTQTPRYLIKTRGQQVTLSCSPISGHRSVSWYQQTPGQGLQFLFEYFSETQRNKGNFPGRFSGRQFSNSRSEMNVSTLELGDSALYLCASSFMGTGTYQPQHFGDGTRLSIL.